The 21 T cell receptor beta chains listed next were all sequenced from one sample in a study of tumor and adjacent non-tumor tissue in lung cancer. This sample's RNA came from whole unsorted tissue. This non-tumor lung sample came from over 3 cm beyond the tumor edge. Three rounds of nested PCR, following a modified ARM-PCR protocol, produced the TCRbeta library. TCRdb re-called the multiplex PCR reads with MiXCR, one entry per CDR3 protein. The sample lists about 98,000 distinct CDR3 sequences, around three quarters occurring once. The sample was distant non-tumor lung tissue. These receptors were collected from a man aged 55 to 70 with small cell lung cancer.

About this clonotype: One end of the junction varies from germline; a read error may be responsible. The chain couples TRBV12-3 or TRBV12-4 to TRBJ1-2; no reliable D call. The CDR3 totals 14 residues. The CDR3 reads CASSLAVRASGYSF. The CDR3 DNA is TGTGCCAGCAGTCTGGCTGTAAGGGCTAGCGGCTACAGCTTC.

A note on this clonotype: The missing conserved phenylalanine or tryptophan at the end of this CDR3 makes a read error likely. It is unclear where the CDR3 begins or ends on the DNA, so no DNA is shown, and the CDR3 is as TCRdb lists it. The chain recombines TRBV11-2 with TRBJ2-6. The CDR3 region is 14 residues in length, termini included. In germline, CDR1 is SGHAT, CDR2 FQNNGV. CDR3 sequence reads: CASSKGSGANVLTC.

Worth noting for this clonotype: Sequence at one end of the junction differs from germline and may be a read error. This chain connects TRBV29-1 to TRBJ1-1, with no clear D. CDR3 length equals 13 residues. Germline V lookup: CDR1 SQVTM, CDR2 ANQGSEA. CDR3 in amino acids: CSVKGLMNTESFF. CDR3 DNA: TGCAGTGTTAAAGGACTCATGAACACTGAATCTTTCTTT.

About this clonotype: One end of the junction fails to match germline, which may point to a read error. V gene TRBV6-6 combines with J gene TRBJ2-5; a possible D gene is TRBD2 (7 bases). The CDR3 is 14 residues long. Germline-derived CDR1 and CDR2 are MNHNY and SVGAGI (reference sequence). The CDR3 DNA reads TGCGCCAGCAGGGGACTAACGGGAGACGAGACCCAGTACTTC. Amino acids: CASRGLTGDETQYF.

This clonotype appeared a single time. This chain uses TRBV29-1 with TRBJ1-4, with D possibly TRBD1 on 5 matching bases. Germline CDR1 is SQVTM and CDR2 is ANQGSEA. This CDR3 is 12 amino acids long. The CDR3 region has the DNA TGCAGTGTAGGGGCCACTCGGGGAAACCTGTTTTTT. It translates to CSVGATRGNLFF.

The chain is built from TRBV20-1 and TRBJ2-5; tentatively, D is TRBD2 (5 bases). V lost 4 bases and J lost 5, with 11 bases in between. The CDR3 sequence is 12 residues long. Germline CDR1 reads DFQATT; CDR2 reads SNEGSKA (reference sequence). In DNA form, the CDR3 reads TGCAGTGCTACAGAGGACTGGGAGACCCAGTACTTC. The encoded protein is CSATEDWETQYF.

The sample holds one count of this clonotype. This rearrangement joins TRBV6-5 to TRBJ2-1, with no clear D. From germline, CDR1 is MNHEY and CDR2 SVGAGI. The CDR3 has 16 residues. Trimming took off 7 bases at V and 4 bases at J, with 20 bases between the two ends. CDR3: CASTPRIAVGYNEQFF. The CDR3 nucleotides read TGTGCCAGCACCCCCAGGATAGCTGTGGGGTACAATGAGCAGTTCTTC.

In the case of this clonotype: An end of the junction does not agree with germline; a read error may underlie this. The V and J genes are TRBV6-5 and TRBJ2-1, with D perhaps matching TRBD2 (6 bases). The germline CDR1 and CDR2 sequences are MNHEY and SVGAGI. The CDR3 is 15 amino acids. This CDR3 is CVSGLRIYSYNEQFF. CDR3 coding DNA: TGTGTCAGCGGGCTTCGTATTTACTCCTACAATGAGCAGTTCTTC.

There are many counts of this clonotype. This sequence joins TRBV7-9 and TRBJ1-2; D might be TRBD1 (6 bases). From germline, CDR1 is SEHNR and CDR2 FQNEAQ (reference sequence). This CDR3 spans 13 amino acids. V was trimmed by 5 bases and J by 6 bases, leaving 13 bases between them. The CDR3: CASSQEGVDGYTF. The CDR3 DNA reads TGTGCCAGCAGCCAAGAGGGGGTGGATGGCTACACCTTC.

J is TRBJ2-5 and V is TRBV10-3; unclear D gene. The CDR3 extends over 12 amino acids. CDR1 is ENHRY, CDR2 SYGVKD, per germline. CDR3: CTISENEETQYF. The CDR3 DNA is TGTACTATCAGTGAGAATGAGGAGACCCAGTACTTC.

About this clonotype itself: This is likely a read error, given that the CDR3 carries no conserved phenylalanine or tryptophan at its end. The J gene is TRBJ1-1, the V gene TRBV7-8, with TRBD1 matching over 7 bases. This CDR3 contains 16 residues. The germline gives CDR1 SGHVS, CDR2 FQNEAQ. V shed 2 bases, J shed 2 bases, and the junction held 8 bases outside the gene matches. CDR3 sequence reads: CASSLIFQGVNTEAFL. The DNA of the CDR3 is TGTGCCAGCAGCTTAATTTTCCAGGGGGTAAACACTGAAGCTTTCCTT.

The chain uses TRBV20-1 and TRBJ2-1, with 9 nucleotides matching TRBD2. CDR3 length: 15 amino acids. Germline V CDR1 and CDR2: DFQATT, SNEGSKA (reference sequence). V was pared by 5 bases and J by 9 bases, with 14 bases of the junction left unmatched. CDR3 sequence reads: CSASGLAGGPGEQFF. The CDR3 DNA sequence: TGCAGTGCTTCGGGACTCGCGGGAGGGCCAGGTGAGCAGTTCTTC.

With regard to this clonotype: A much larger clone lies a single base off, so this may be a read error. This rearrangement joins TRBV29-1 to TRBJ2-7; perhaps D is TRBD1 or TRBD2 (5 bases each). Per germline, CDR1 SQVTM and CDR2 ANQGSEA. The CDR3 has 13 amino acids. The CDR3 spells CIATGRGSYEQYF. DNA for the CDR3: TGCATCGCGACGGGACGGGGAAGCTACGAGCAGTACTTC.

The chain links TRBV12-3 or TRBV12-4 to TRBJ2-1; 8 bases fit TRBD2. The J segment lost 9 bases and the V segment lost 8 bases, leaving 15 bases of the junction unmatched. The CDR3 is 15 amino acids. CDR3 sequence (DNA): TGTGCCAGCGACCAAAGCGGGAGAGTAGACGGTGAGCAGTTCTTC. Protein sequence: CASDQSGRVDGEQFF.

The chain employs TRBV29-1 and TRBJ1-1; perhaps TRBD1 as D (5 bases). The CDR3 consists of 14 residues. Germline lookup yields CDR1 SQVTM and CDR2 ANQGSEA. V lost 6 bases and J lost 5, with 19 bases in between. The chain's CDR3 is CSVHRRGEGTEAFF. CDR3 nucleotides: TGCAGCGTCCACCGCAGAGGCGAGGGGACTGAAGCTTTCTTT.

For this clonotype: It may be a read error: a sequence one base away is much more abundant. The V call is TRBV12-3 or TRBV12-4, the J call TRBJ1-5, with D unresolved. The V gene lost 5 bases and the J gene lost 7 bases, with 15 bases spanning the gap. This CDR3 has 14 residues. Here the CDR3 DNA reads TGTGCCAGCAGTCAGAGAATGCTCAACCAGCCCCAGCATTTT. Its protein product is CASSQRMLNQPQHF.

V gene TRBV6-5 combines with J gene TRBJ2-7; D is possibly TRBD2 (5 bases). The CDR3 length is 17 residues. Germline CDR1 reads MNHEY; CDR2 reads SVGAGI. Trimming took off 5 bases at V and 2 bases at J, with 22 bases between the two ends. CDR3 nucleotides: TGTGCCAGCAGTCGAACCAAGACTATCGGGCTACCCTACGAGCAGTACGTC. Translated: CASSRTKTIGLPYEQYV.

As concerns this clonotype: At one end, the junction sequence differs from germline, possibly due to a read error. The CDR3 sequence: CVSSLGGYDYTF. Here the CDR3 DNA reads TGTGTCAGCAGTTTGGGAGGCTATGACTACACGTTC. This chain links TRBV12-3 or TRBV12-4 with TRBJ1-2; D remains ambiguous. The CDR3 runs to 12 residues.

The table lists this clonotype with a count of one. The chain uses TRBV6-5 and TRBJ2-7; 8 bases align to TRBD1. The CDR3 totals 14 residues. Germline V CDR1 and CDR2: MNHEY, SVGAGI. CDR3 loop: CTSSYSGRGREQYV. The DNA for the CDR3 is TGTACCAGCAGTTACTCGGGCAGGGGGCGCGAGCAGTACGTC.

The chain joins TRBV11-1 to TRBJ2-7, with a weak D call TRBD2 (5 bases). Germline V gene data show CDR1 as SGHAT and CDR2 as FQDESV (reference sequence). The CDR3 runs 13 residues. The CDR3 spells CASSLAQRYEQYV. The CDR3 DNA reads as TGTGCCAGCAGCTTAGCGCAGCGGTACGAGCAATACGTC.

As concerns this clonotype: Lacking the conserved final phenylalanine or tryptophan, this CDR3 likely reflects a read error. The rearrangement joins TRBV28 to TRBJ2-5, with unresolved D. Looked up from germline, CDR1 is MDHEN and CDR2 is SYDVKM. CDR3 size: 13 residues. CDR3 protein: CPSSIYASETQYL. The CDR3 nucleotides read TGTCCCAGCAGTATCTACGCCTCAGAGACCCAGTACCTC.